These 2 T cell receptor beta chains were sequenced from one sample in a study of cytomegalovirus exposure and HLA in healthy donors. The data were produced by immunoSEQ multiplex PCR, yet TCRdb's version contains in-frame clones alone and is incomplete. The data contain about 280,000 clones, roughly 88% of them singletons. The sample was PBMCs. These receptors were taken from a young woman in good health and CMV-seronegative.

The chain has TRBV28 and TRBJ2-5; possibly TRBD1 for D (6 bases). Trimming took off 2 bases at V and 3 bases at J, with 16 bases between the two ends. CDR1 MDHEN and CDR2 SYDVKM come from the germline V gene. The CDR3 is 16 amino acids. The chain's CDR3 is CASSLTRTEAEETQYF. The CDR3 bases are TGTGCCAGCAGTTTAACCCGGACAGAGGCAGAAGAGACCCAGTACTTC.

The genes are TRBV30 and TRBJ1-2; maybe TRBD1 (6 bases). CDR3 length: 15 residues. V dropped 0 bases and J dropped 2 bases, with 13 bases sitting between them. Per the germline V gene, CDR1 is GTSNPN and CDR2 is SVGIG (reference sequence). CDR3 protein: CAWSVKGGQNYGYTF. The CDR3 nucleotides are TGTGCCTGGAGTGTAAAAGGAGGACAGAACTATGGCTACACCTTC.